Following are 9 T cell receptor beta chains from one sample sequenced in a study of T cell responses to AZD1222 COVID-19 vaccine. The table came from immunoSEQ multiplex PCR; TCRdb's copy has only in-frame clones and leaves some out. The data show 95,000 to 100,000 clones, about nine tenths seen once. Here the sequenced sample was peripheral blood, taken 28 days after the second AZD1222 dose. These receptors came from an adult who received the AZD1222 COVID-19 vaccine.

The rearrangement uses TRBV29-1 and TRBJ1-5; the match to TRBD1 covers 9 bases. Germline V lookup: CDR1 SQVTM, CDR2 ANQGSEA. The CDR3 is made up of 15 amino acids. J lost 3 bases, V lost 4 bases, and 7 bases had no gene match. Written as DNA, the CDR3 is TGCAGCGTTGCGGCCGGGACAGGGCACAATCAGCCCCAGCATTTT. Protein: CSVAAGTGHNQPQHF.

This clone was counted only a few times. The J gene is TRBJ2-3, the V gene TRBV5-1, with D uncertain. The CDR3 runs 15 residues. The V gene lost 3 bases and the J gene lost 5 bases, with 16 bases spanning the gap. CDR1 is SGHRS, CDR2 YFSETQ, per germline. The CDR3 sequence: CASSSDPTPGDTQYF. The CDR3 coding sequence is TGCGCCAGCAGCTCCGACCCAACCCCGGGAGATACGCAGTATTTT.

V gene TRBV5-4 combines with J gene TRBJ1-4, with no clear D. With 0 bases removed from V and 8 bases from J, the gap between germline ends came to 8 bases. The CDR3 spans 13 residues. Per the germline V gene, CDR1 is SGHNT and CDR2 is YYREEE (reference sequence). In DNA, the CDR3 is TGTGCCAGCAGCTTGGAGAGAGGGGAAAAACTGTTTTTT. The encoded protein is CASSLERGEKLFF.

The chain links TRBV5-1 to TRBJ2-5, with unresolved D. The V gene lost 2 bases and the J gene lost 1 base, with 12 bases spanning the gap. CDR3 size: 15 residues. From germline, CDR1 is SGHRS and CDR2 YFSETQ. The CDR3 reads CASSFNAAPQETQYF. The CDR3 bases are TGCGCCAGCAGCTTCAACGCGGCACCCCAAGAGACCCAGTACTTC. The full variable domain, in which reference TRBV5-1 and TRBJ2-5 provide the parts outside the CDR3, is KAGVTQTPRYLIKTRGQQVTLSCSPISGHRSVSWYQQTPGQGLQFLFEYFSETQRNKGNFPGRFSGRQFSNSRSEMNVSTLELGDSALYLCASSFNAAPQETQYFGPGTRLLVL.

The chain employs TRBV6-5 and TRBJ1-2; unclear D gene. V lost 0 bases and J lost 2, with 13 bases in between. The CDR3 extends over 16 amino acids. Germline V lookup: CDR1 MNHEY, CDR2 SVGAGI. The CDR3, as DNA: TGTGCCAGCAGTTACTCGTATCCAGGAGAGAACTATGGCTACACCTTC. Its protein product is CASSYSYPGENYGYTF.

The V and J genes are TRBV18 and TRBJ1-2, with D possibly matching TRBD1 (5 bases). V lost 2 bases and J 4 bases, leaving 17 bases between the germline ends. This CDR3 comprises 16 residues. Germline lookup yields CDR1 KGHSH and CDR2 LQKENI. The CDR3 nucleotides read TGTGCCAGCTCACCAGGAACAGGTGTTCTGGGCTATGGCTACACCTTC. This gives the protein CASSPGTGVLGYGYTF.

The V gene is TRBV28, the J gene TRBJ2-7; 11 bases match TRBD2. CDR3 length equals 17 residues. The V gene's germline CDR1 is MDHEN and CDR2 SYDVKM. Trimming took 3 bases from V and 5 from J; bases not matched to a gene: 12. CDR3 sequence (DNA): TGTGCCAGCAGTTTGGGTCTAGCGGGAGGAGTATTTAACGAGCAGTACTTC. Its translation is CASSLGLAGGVFNEQYF.

The chain uses TRBV28 and TRBJ2-3, with 8 bases aligning to TRBD2. Unmatched junction bases numbered 9, after V lost 3 bases and J lost 4 bases. There are 16 residues in the CDR3. CDR1 and CDR2 from the germline V gene are MDHEN and SYDVKM. The CDR3 loop is CASSFGSGSPSDTQYF. CDR3 nucleotides: TGTGCCAGCAGTTTCGGGAGCGGGAGCCCCTCAGATACGCAGTATTTT.

Note on this clone: The sample holds other DNA sequences that translate to the same CDR3. The chain joins TRBV20-1 to TRBJ2-7; perhaps TRBD1 as D (6 bases). CDR3 length: 11 amino acids. Germline loops: CDR1 DFQATT, CDR2 SNEGSKA (reference sequence). With 6 bases removed from V and 2 bases from J, the gap between germline ends came to 8 bases. The CDR3: CSAQGTYEQYF. The CDR3 nucleotides read TGCAGTGCCCAGGGGACCTACGAGCAGTACTTC.